This is a list of T cell receptor beta chains from one sample in a study of T cells after yellow fever vaccination. TCRdb used MiXCR to reprocess the 5' RACE reads, holding one entry per CDR3 protein. The data contain some 300,000 distinct CDR3 sequences, under 9% of them singletons. Material: CD4+ T cells sorted from PBMCs, obtained 5 days after the yellow fever booster vaccination. All receptors derive from a man younger than 30 who received the YFV17D yellow fever vaccine. Both conserved end residues are part of each CDR3. Each record gives: D gene, V gene, CDR3 protein. The D gene is left open where the match is weak.

D gene: TRBD1; V gene: TRBV20-1; CDR3 protein: CSAVPGTGQETQYF
D gene: TRBD2; V gene: TRBV18; CDR3 protein: CASSPPLAGGSTDTQYF
D gene: TRBD2; V gene: TRBV20-1; CDR3 protein: CSVRRGGAGEQFF
D gene: TRBD1; V gene: TRBV9; CDR3 protein: CASSVGEDAGTGNRGELFF
D gene: NA; V gene: TRBV12-3/TRBV12-4; CDR3 protein: CASSLGARDTQYF
D gene: TRBD1; V gene: TRBV11-2; CDR3 protein: CASSLGDSHGTQYF
D gene: NA; V gene: TRBV28; CDR3 protein: CASSSGGTTEAFF
D gene: NA; V gene: TRBV11-2; CDR3 protein: CASSRPGSYTDTQYF
D gene: NA; V gene: TRBV5-1; CDR3 protein: CASSLALGQLDEQYF
D gene: NA; V gene: TRBV5-5; CDR3 protein: CASSPGDMWETQYF
D gene: NA; V gene: TRBV4-3; CDR3 protein: CASSQDFRRAAVTDTQYF
D gene: NA; V gene: TRBV6-2/TRBV6-3; CDR3 protein: CATASDTYNEQFF
D gene: TRBD2; V gene: TRBV3-1; CDR3 protein: CASSPASGGYNEQFF
D gene: NA; V gene: TRBV20-1; CDR3 protein: CSAGRGAPETQYF
D gene: TRBD1; V gene: TRBV5-1; CDR3 protein: CASSGQGQETQYF
D gene: NA; V gene: TRBV7-9; CDR3 protein: CASSLRGIPGNTIYF
D gene: TRBD1; V gene: TRBV18; CDR3 protein: CASSPGQGAHGYTF
D gene: NA; V gene: TRBV7-2; CDR3 protein: CASSLDYGGRSGNTIYF
D gene: TRBD2; V gene: TRBV20-1; CDR3 protein: CSAISGLAGQETQYF
D gene: TRBD2; V gene: TRBV20-1; CDR3 protein: CSARDGAPPGGTLAEQFF
D gene: NA; V gene: TRBV20-1; CDR3 protein: CSARAGRVGNQPQHF
D gene: TRBD2; V gene: TRBV20-1; CDR3 protein: CSARKLAGGTDTQYF
D gene: NA; V gene: TRBV5-4; CDR3 protein: CASSKQGPEAFF
D gene: NA; V gene: TRBV5-6; CDR3 protein: CASSLFRDMNTEAFF
D gene: TRBD2; V gene: TRBV6-5; CDR3 protein: CASSYSPRGGRDTQYF
D gene: NA; V gene: TRBV20-1; CDR3 protein: CSARPPGIQTDTQYF
D gene: NA; V gene: TRBV7-2; CDR3 protein: CASSPGPSPGQPQHF
D gene: NA; V gene: TRBV6-2/TRBV6-3; CDR3 protein: CATESGTSNEQFF
D gene: NA; V gene: TRBV19; CDR3 protein: CASSISLDEKLFF
D gene: NA; V gene: TRBV4-3; CDR3 protein: CASSQEPAGGYTF
D gene: NA; V gene: TRBV6-1; CDR3 protein: CASSEMGPTGGYTF
D gene: TRBD1; V gene: TRBV5-4; CDR3 protein: CASRPPGTGRFTYGYTF
D gene: NA; V gene: TRBV20-1; CDR3 protein: CSATRDSNQPQHF
D gene: NA; V gene: TRBV7-2; CDR3 protein: CASSSGSWGASQKTQYF
D gene: NA; V gene: TRBV9; CDR3 protein: CASSVVGLSSVADTQYF
D gene: NA; V gene: TRBV5-1; CDR3 protein: CASFRQAKRTQYF
D gene: NA; V gene: TRBV6-2/TRBV6-3; CDR3 protein: CASSSGGYFGELFF
D gene: NA; V gene: TRBV12-3/TRBV12-4; CDR3 protein: CASNLSGRSYEQYF
D gene: TRBD1; V gene: TRBV20-1; CDR3 protein: CSAPTGLGAFF
D gene: TRBD1; V gene: TRBV12-3/TRBV12-4; CDR3 protein: CASSLGQGAGELFF
D gene: TRBD1; V gene: TRBV20-1; CDR3 protein: CSAGGQGSYNEQFF
D gene: NA; V gene: TRBV7-2; CDR3 protein: CASSLAGRYSNQPQHF
D gene: TRBD1; V gene: TRBV5-1; CDR3 protein: CASSFRTGDNYGYTF
D gene: NA; V gene: TRBV12-3/TRBV12-4; CDR3 protein: CASTLSGALNTEAFF
D gene: NA; V gene: TRBV4-3; CDR3 protein: CASSQEWTWGDTQYF
D gene: TRBD2; V gene: TRBV5-4; CDR3 protein: CASSATSGGRTGELFF
D gene: TRBD2; V gene: TRBV7-2; CDR3 protein: CATLISGGVQETQYF
D gene: TRBD2; V gene: TRBV7-9; CDR3 protein: CASSLGGTSGSYEQYF
D gene: NA; V gene: TRBV6-2/TRBV6-3; CDR3 protein: CASSYSRQIMNTEAFF
D gene: TRBD2; V gene: TRBV20-1; CDR3 protein: CSADTRASGGSSYNEQFF
D gene: TRBD1; V gene: TRBV6-6; CDR3 protein: CASSPTAGGQPNEKLFF
D gene: NA; V gene: TRBV7-9; CDR3 protein: CASSLPRNTGELFF
D gene: NA; V gene: TRBV20-1; CDR3 protein: CSAQDDTDTQYF
D gene: NA; V gene: TRBV12-3/TRBV12-4; CDR3 protein: CASTRGELRLYEQYF
D gene: NA; V gene: TRBV6-6; CDR3 protein: CASSTGQEQFF
D gene: NA; V gene: TRBV7-2; CDR3 protein: CASSSGFRSTEAFF
D gene: TRBD2; V gene: TRBV7-2; CDR3 protein: CASSLAPTSGGTDTQYF
D gene: TRBD1; V gene: TRBV12-3/TRBV12-4; CDR3 protein: CASSADYRGSNQPQHF
D gene: NA; V gene: TRBV11-2; CDR3 protein: CASNPDGTSYEQYF
D gene: NA; V gene: TRBV6-5; CDR3 protein: CASSLSRTGELFF